A single T cell receptor beta chain is shown here with its context. What it recognizes is unknown. This sample is drawn from a study of cytomegalovirus exposure and HLA in healthy donors. This PCR relied on a set of 60 Vbeta primers and 13 Jbeta primers. Produced via immunoSEQ multiplex PCR; TCRdb's table is partial and in-frame only. The table records tens of thousands of clones, 55% to 75% of them present only once. Study results and caveats: Looking again later, the authors saw that most CMV-associated TCR beta chains seemed HLA-restricted. Earlier analysis looked at TCR beta V segments, and most were productive about 87% or about 30% of the time. Later on, an analysis found that several of the most significant clusters appeared to be linked to common viral pathogens, which included parvovirus B19. The likely explanation for a cluster of highly shared sequence variants was sequencing artifact.

The CDR3 is 13 residues long. The V and J ends lost 9 bases and 1 base, in that order; junction bases with no gene match: 5. CDR1 and CDR2 (germline): MDHEN, SYDVKM. Sequences were obtained from PBMCs. The receptor was isolated from a woman in her 30s in good health and CMV-seronegative. The chain uses TRBV28 and TRBJ2-7, with 8 positions matching TRBD1. The CDR3 bases are TGTGCCAGTCTGGACAGGGCTTCCTACGAGCAGTACTTC. It specifies CASLDRASYEQYF.